This TCR beta chain was identified in a study of cytomegalovirus exposure and HLA in healthy donors. Data came from immunoSEQ multiplex PCR; TCRdb stores just in-frame clones and leaves some out. The repertoire holds about 82,000 clones, with about 92% as singletons. This CDR3 is built from 15 residues. Germline CDR1 GTSNPN, CDR2 SVGIG (reference sequence). V was shortened by 3 bases and J by 0 bases, with 15 bases between the two germline ends. This chain uses TRBV30 with TRBJ2-7; the D gene is possibly TRBD2 (6 bases). The sequencing sample was made of PBMCs. The clonotype comes from a young man in good health and CMV-seronegative. This CDR3 reads CAWRVSGRSSYEQYF. CDR3 in DNA: TGTGCCTGGAGGGTTAGCGGAAGGAGCTCCTACGAGCAGTACTTC.